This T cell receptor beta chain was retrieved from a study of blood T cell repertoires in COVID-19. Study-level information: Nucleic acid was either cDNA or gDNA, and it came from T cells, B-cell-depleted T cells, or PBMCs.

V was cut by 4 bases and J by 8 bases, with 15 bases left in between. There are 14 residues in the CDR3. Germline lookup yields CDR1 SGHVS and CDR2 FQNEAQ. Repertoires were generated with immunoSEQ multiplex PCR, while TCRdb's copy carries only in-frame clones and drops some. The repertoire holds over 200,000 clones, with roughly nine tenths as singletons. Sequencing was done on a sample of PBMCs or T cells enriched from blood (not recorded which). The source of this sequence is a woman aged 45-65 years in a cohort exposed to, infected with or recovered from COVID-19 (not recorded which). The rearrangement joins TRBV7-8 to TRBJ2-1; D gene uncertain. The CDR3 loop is CASSSSAFLDEQFF. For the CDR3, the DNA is TGTGCCAGCAGCTCGAGTGCTTTCCTTGATGAGCAGTTCTTC.